This TCR beta chain was sequenced during a study of blood T cell repertoires in COVID-19. The wider study: PBMCs, B-cell-depleted T cells, or T cells provided the cDNA or gDNA that made up the material.

The germline CDR1 and CDR2 sequences are SGHRS and YFSETQ. The CDR3 runs 16 residues. V gave up 1 base and J gave up 3 bases; unmatched junction bases: 2. Sequencing was performed with immunoSEQ multiplex PCR; in TCRdb, only in-frame clones are kept and a portion is missing. The sample has 250,000 or so clones; 80% to 90% are singletons. The chain has TRBV5-1 and TRBJ2-1; 12 nucleotides line up with TRBD2. This TCR came from a man aged 30 to 39 with COVID-19, enrolled during active disease. The sequencing sample was made of peripheral blood. The CDR3 DNA reads TGCGCCAGCAGCTTGAGGACTAGCGGGGTCTACAATGAGCAGTTCTTC. Amino acid sequence: CASSLRTSGVYNEQFF.